Listed here is a single TCR delta chain. Within the sample, other DNA sequences also encode this same CDR3. This sample is drawn from a study of gamma-delta T cells after stem cell transplantation. The CDR3 totals 24 residues. Germline V CDR1 and CDR2: TSWWSYY, QGS. V gave up 1 base and J gave up 0 bases; unmatched junction bases: 24. TCRdb reprocessed the RT-PCR reads through CATT. This sample has 10,000 to 13,000 delta-chain clones, with 38% found just once. The specimen was gamma-delta T cells. V usage is TRDV1 and J usage is TRDJ1; 12 bases fit TRDD3. The sequence was collected from a human donor. It is not recorded whose cells these are; they may come from a transplant donor. The CDR3 bases are TGTGCTCTTGGGGAACACCGATTTAAACGTTACTCACTGGGGGATACCCCGTACACCGATAAACTCATCTTT. This encodes CALGEHRFKRYSLGDTPYTDKLIF.